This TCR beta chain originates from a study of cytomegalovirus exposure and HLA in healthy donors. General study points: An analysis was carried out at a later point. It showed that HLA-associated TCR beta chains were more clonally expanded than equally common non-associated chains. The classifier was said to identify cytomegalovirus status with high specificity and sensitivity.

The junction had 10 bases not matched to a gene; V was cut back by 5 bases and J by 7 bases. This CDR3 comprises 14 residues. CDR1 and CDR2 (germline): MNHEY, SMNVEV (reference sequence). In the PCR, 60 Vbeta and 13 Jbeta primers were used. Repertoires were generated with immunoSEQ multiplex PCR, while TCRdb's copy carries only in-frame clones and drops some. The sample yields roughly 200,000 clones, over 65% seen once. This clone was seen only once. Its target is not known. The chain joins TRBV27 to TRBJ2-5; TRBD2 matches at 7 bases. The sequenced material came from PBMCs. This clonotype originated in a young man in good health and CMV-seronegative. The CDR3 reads CASSTTTGGRTQYF. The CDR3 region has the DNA TGTGCCAGCAGTACCACGACGGGGGGAAGGACCCAGTACTTC.